Detailed here is one T cell receptor (beta chain). No antigen is known for it. Pooled samples include second doses given at about 4 or 12 weeks. The method was immunoSEQ multiplex PCR; TCRdb's version includes in-frame clones alone and lacks a portion of them. The table records approximately 88,000 clones, 90% of them present only once. The CDR3 length is 15 residues. Trimming shortened V by 6 bases and J by 0 bases, and 11 bases separated the two germline ends. Germline V gene sequence: CDR1 MNHEY, CDR2 SVGAGI. The data belong to a study of T cell responses to AZD1222 COVID-19 vaccine. Points from the study as a whole: Reports say nearly half of spike-specific TCRs go after unmutated variant regions. There were vaccine-associated CD4 TCRs across spike, dominant at 160-218 and 743-854. Every sample of the repertoires postdated the peak T cell response.

The receptor was isolated from an adult who received the AZD1222 COVID-19 vaccine. The sequencing used peripheral blood, collected 28 days after the second AZD1222 dose. The chain carries TRBV6-5 and TRBJ1-4; no definite D call. CDR3 residues: CASRKEAATNEKLFF. CDR3 DNA: TGTGCCAGCAGAAAGGAGGCTGCAACTAATGAAAAACTGTTTTTT.